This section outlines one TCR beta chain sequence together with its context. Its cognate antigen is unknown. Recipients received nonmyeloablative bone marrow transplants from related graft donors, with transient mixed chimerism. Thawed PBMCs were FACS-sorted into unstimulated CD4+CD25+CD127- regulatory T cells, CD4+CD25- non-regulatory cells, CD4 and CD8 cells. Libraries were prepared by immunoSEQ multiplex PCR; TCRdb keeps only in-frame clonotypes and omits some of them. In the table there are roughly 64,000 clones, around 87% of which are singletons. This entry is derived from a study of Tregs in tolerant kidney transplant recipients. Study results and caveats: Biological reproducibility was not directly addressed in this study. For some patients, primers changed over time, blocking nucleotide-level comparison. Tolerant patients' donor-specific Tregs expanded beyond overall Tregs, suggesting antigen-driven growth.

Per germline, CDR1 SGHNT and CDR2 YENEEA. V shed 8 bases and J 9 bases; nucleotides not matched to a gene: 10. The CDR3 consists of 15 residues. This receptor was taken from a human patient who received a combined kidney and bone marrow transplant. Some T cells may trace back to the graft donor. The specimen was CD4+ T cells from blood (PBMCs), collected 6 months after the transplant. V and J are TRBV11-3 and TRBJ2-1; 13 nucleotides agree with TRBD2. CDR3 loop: CASLPGLAGVSEQFF. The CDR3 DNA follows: TGTGCCAGCTTACCTGGACTAGCGGGAGTTAGTGAGCAGTTCTTC.